Sequencing of this TCR beta chain was carried out in a study of a mutant IDH1 vaccine in newly diagnosed glioma (dated by TCRdb to about 2021). General notes on the study: Across visits V03 through V10, patients got a total of eight vaccinations, given in weeks 1, 3, 5, 7, 11, 15, 19 and 23. Vaccination started 4-6 weeks after radiotherapy alone, or was given together with temozolomide cycles in the groups whose treatment included chemotherapy. Longitudinal TCRB deep sequencing was performed for 25 to 30 treated patients wherever samples were available for exploratory analyses. Peripheral blood was drawn at six visits: V03 (baseline), V05, V07, V10, V12 and V13. Of the roughly 31 treated patients, about 62% were male and around 40% were female, and the mean age was around 40 years. Prior to enrollment, patients had been given standard therapy consisting of radiotherapy alone, temozolomide alone, or radiochemotherapy with temozolomide, with the combination given to most patients. Paper-wide results and their limitations: Selection of PBMC samples for TCRB deep sequencing was based on availability. Across multiple MHC alleles, vaccine-induced immune responses were seen in more than 90% of patients. The authors stated that sample limitations prevented analyses of patient blood samples from being reproduced. Changes in the top peripheral T cell clonotypes picked up by TCRB sequencing did not appear to be linked to pseudoprogression.

Of note for this clone: Its recognized antigen is unknown. No base quality values were provided; no much bigger clone lies one nucleotide off.

The time point label, as the study defines it: week 11, during vaccination. Each vaccine dose was 300 ug of a 20-mer mutant IDH1 peptide in Montanide, given subcutaneously with topical imiquimod. Donors had newly diagnosed WHO grade 3 or 4 IDH1-mutant astrocytomas with loss of nuclear ATRX. The samples were drawn from NOA16, a multicentre, single-arm, open-label phase I trial in Germany that tested a mutant IDH1 peptide vaccine in humans for the first time. The DNeasy Blood and Tissue Kit was used to extract genomic DNA from EDTA blood for TCRB sequencing. Trimming removed 5 bases from V and 6 bases from J; the gene matches leave 10 bases unexplained. Via the germline V gene, CDR1 is LGHNA and CDR2 YNFKEQ. The CDR3, from cysteine to phenylalanine, totals 15 residues. Of all the DNA, just the CDR3 is kept, 45 bases in frame from base 1. Libraries were built with the immunoSEQ multiplex PCR assay. Rearranged TCR beta chain sequences were amplified using the hsTCRB Kit according to the manufacturer's protocol. TCRB libraries were sequenced on an Illumina MiSeq. As for how the authors treated the data: The kit vendor's proprietary platform handled demultiplexing, trimming and gene mapping. This immuneACCESS table, as held by TCRdb, lists in-frame sequences with V and J called but not all clones. Of the missing ones, under half trace to an unresolved V gene in checked studies; the others have no known cause. V, J and clone size are those of that table, while D and trimming were read from the DNA. A total of some 120,000 clones appear in this sample, around three quarters of them only once. The top ten hold 5.5% of the sample.

In this chain, TRBV4-2 is recombined with TRBJ1-3; 7 central nucleotides agree with TRBD1. The clonotype comes from a man aged 40-49 years with glioma. The material sequenced was PBMCs, taken from a glioma patient whose treatment included an IDH1 peptide vaccine. The CDR3 corresponds to CASSTLDRKENTIYF. The sequence in DNA is TGTGCCAGCAGCACCCTGGACAGGAAAGAAAACACCATATATTTT.